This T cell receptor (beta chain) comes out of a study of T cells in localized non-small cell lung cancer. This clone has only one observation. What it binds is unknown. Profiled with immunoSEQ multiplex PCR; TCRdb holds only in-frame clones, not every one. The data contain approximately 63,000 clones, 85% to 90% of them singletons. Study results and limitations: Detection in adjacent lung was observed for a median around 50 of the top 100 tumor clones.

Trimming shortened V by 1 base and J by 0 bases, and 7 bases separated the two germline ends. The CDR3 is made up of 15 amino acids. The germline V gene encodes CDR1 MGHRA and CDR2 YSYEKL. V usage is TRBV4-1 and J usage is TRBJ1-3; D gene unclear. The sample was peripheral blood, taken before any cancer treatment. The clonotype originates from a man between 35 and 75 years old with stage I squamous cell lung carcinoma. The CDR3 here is CASSQGRSSGNTIYF. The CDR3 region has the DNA TGCGCCAGCAGCCAAGGGCGGAGCTCTGGAAACACCATATATTTT.